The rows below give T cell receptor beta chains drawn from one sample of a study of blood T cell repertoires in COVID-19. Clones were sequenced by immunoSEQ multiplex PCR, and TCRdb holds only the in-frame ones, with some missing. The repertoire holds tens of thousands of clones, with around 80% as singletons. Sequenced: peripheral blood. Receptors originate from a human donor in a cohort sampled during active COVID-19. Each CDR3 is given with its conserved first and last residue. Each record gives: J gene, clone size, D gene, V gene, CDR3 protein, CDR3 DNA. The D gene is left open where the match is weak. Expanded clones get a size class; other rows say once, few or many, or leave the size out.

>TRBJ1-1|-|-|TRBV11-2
CASSPRHGADTEAFF
TGTGCCAGCAGCCCGCGACATGGGGCCGACACTGAAGCTTTCTTT
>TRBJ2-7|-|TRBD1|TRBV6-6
CASSYSHLTGGEQYF
TGTGCCAGCAGTTACTCGCATTTGACAGGGGGCGAGCAGTACTTC
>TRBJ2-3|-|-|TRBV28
CASSSDSRSTSTDTQYF
TGTGCCAGCAGTTCCGATTCCCGATCCACTAGCACAGATACGCAGTATTTT
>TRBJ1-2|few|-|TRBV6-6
CASSYEGYTF
TGTGCCAGCAGTTACGAGGGCTACACCTTC
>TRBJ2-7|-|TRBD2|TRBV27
CASSFAGGLPEQYF
TGTGCCAGCAGTTTTGCGGGAGGCCTCCCCGAGCAGTACTTC
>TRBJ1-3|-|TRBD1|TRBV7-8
CASSQDRADTIYF
TGTGCCAGCAGCCAAGACAGGGCTGACACCATATATTTT
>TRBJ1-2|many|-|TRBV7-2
CASSSIQGRGGYTF
TGTGCCAGCAGCTCGATACAGGGTAGAGGTGGCTACACCTTC
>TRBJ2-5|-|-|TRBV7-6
CASSFPLGEPQETQYF
TGTGCCAGCAGCTTTCCCCTTGGGGAGCCCCAAGAGACCCAGTACTTC
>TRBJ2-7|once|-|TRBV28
CASTPAGTFYEQYF
TGTGCCAGCACTCCGGCGGGAACTTTCTACGAGCAGTACTTC
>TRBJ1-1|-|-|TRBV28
CASRRGGYTEAFF
TGTGCCAGCAGGCGGGGGGGGTACACTGAAGCTTTCTTT
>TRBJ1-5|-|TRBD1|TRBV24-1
CATSDPGTGDSNQPQHF
TGTGCCACCAGTGACCCCGGGACAGGGGATAGCAATCAGCCCCAGCATTTT
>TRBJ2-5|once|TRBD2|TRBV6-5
CASSSTGLAVQTQYF
TGTGCCAGCAGTTCAACGGGACTAGCTGTCCAGACCCAGTACTTC
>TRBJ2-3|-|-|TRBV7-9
CASSSDRSSTDTQYF
TGTGCCAGCAGCTCAGATCGCTCTAGCACAGATACGCAGTATTTT
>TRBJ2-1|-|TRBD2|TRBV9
CASSPQTSGDEQFF
TGTGCCAGCAGCCCCCAGACTAGCGGCGATGAGCAGTTCTTC
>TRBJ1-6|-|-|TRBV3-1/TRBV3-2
CASSQETTDNSPLHF
TGTGCCAGCAGCCAAGAGACCACAGATAATTCACCCCTCCACTTT
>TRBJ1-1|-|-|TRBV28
CASSSRLGENTEAFF
TGTGCCAGCAGTTCCCGCCTTGGAGAGAACACTGAAGCTTTCTTT
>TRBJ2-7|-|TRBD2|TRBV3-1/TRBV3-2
CASSQGGVDRTSGKSYF
TGTGCCAGCAGCCAAGGGGGGGTAGACCGGACTAGCGGAAAATCCTACTTC
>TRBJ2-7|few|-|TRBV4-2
CASSQGRDSYEQYF
TGTGCCAGCAGCCAAGGTCGGGATTCCTACGAGCAGTACTTC
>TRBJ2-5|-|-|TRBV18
CASSDRQGGETQYF
TGTGCCAGCTCAGATCGACAGGGAGGAGAGACCCAGTACTTC
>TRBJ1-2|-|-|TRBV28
CASTLDGNYGYTF
TGTGCCAGCACCCTAGACGGAAACTATGGCTACACCTTC
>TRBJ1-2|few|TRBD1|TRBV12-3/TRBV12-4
CASSHDRDYGYTF
TGTGCCAGCAGTCATGACAGGGACTATGGCTACACCTTC
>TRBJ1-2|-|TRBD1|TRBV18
CASSPPDRVDDGYTF
TGTGCCAGCTCACCACCGGACAGGGTAGATGATGGCTACACCTTC
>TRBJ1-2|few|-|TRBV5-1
CASSLADSDWGYTF
TGCGCCAGCAGCTTGGCCGACAGCGATTGGGGCTACACCTTC
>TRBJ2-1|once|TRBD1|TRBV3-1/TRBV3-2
CASSPWTGGAYEQFF
TGTGCCAGCAGTCCTTGGACAGGGGGCGCGTATGAGCAGTTCTTC
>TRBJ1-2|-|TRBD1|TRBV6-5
CASSYSRTGKAYGYTF
TGTGCCAGCAGTTACTCCAGGACAGGGAAGGCCTATGGCTACACCTTC
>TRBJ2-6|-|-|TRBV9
CASSVPGANVLTF
TGTGCCAGCAGCGTTCCGGGGGCCAACGTCCTGACTTTC
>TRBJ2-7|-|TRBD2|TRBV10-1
CASSKLAGFSYEQYF
TGCGCCAGCAGTAAACTAGCGGGATTCTCCTACGAGCAGTACTTC
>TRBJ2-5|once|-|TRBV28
CASSSAELAPLGTQYF
TGTGCCAGCAGCAGCGCCGAGTTGGCGCCCTTGGGGACCCAGTACTTC
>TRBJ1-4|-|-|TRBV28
CASSFEVATEKLFF
TGTGCCAGCAGTTTCGAAGTAGCAACCGAAAAACTGTTTTTT
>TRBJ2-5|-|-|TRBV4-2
CASSQDQGTKETQYF
TGTGCCAGCAGCCAAGATCAGGGGACAAAAGAGACCCAGTACTTC
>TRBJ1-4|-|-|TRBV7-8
CASSRAGTENEKLFF
TGTGCCAGCTCCCGGGCGGGAACAGAAAATGAAAAACTGTTTTTT
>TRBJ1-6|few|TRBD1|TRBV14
CASRQGQGLSSPLHF
TGTGCCAGCAGGCAGGGACAGGGGTTAAGTTCACCCCTCCACTTT
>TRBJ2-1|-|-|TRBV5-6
CASSLVLSNEQFF
TGTGCCAGCAGCTTGGTTCTCAGCAATGAGCAGTTCTTC
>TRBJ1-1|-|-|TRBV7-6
CASSLGITGSGTEAFF
TGTGCCAGCAGCTTAGGGATCACAGGGAGTGGAACTGAAGCTTTCTTT
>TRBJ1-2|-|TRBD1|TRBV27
CASSLGQGIGGYTF
TGTGCCAGCAGTTTAGGACAGGGGATTGGTGGCTACACCTTC
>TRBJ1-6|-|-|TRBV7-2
CASSFRGTISSYNSPLHF
TGTGCCAGCAGCTTTAGGGGAACTATAAGCTCCTATAATTCACCCCTCCACTTT
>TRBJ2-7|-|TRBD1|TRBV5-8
CASSFGTGTYEQYF
TGTGCCAGCAGCTTCGGGACAGGGACCTACGAGCAGTACTTC
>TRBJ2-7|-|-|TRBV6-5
CASSYEVSGGYEQYF
TGTGCCAGCAGTTATGAAGTCTCCGGGGGATACGAGCAGTACTTC
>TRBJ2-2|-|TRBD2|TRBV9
CASSASAGGLTGELFF
TGTGCCAGCAGCGCCTCAGCGGGGGGGCTTACCGGGGAGCTGTTTTTT
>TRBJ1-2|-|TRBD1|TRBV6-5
CASSDTGGISYTF
TGTGCCAGCAGCGATACAGGGGGTATAAGCTACACCTTC
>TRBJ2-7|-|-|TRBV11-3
CASSLGPGGSYEQYF
TGTGCCAGCAGCTTAGGACCCGGGGGAAGCTACGAGCAGTACTTC
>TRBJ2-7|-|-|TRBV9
CASSATSRDYEQYF
TGTGCCAGCAGCGCAACTAGTAGGGACTACGAGCAGTACTTC
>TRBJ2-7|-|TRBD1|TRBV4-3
CASSRWTGGSYEQYF
TGCGCCAGCAGCCGCTGGACAGGGGGGTCCTACGAGCAGTACTTC